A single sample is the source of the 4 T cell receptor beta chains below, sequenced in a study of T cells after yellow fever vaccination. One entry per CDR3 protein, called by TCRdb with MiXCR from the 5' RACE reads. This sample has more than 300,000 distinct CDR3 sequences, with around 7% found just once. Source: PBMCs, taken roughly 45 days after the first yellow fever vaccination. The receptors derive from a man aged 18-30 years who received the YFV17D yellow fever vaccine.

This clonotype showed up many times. The CDR3 protein is CASSVGGAALKSSYNEQFF. The DNA of the CDR3 is TGTGCCAGCAGCGTAGGTGGGGCCGCCCTAAAAAGCTCCTACAATGAGCAGTTCTTC. The rearrangement links TRBV9 to TRBJ2-1, with TRBD1 as a possible D gene (5 bases). The length of the CDR3 is 19 residues. Trimming took off 0 bases at V and 0 bases at J, with 19 bases between the two ends. CDR1 and CDR2 from the germline V gene are SGDLS and YYNGEE.

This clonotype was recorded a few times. Here the CDR3 reads CASSSSGGLTDTQYF. The CDR3 coding sequence is TGTGCCAGCAGCTCCTCGGGGGGGCTCACAGATACGCAGTATTTT. The rearrangement joins TRBV7-9 to TRBJ2-3; TRBD2 matches at 8 bases. The length of the CDR3 is 15 residues. The V and J ends lost 4 bases and 2 bases, in that order; junction bases with no gene match: 5. Germline V gene data show CDR1 as SEHNR and CDR2 as FQNEAQ (reference sequence).

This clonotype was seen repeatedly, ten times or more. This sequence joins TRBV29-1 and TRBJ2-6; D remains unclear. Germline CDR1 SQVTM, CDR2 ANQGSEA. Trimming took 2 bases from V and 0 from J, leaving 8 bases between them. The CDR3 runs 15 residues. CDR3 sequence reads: CSVEWRFSGANVLTF. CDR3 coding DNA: TGCAGCGTTGAATGGCGGTTCTCTGGGGCCAACGTCCTGACTTTC.

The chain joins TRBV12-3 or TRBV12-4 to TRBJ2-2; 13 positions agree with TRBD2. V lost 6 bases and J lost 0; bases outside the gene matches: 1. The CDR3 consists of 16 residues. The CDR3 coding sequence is TGTGCCAGCAGGGGGACTAGCGGGGCGAACACCGGGGAGCTGTTTTTT. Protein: CASRGTSGANTGELFF.